This TCR beta chain was obtained from a study of blood T cells in healthy people across ages. No fewer than 7 million PBMCs went into each sample. In regard to this clonotype: This may arise from a read error, as a much more abundant clone is one base away.

The germline CDR1 and CDR2 sequences are MDHEN and SYDVKM. The CDR3 is made up of 15 amino acids. A second PCR of roughly 7 to 11 cycles used a sample-barcoded 5' primer and a J-beta primer mix. TCRdb reanalysed the 5' RACE reads using MiXCR and keeps one entry per CDR3 protein. The sample has about 1.7 million distinct CDR3 sequences, 28% seen once. The sample taken for sequencing was blood. This chain uses TRBV28 with TRBJ2-5, with TRBD1 identical over 7 bases. The J call is doubtful: the DNA matches TRBJ2-7 better. This TCR was recovered from a woman aged 30 to 39 in good health. The CDR3 DNA is TGTGCCAGCAGTCCCCCCAGCGAGGGGGCCGACGAGCAGTACTTC. The encoded protein is CASSPPSEGADEQYF.